This TCR beta chain originates from a study of cytomegalovirus exposure and HLA in healthy donors. Notes on the study in general: HLA-A and HLA-B allele assignments for most subjects were reportedly predicted accurately using TCR beta sequences. Later analysis reportedly placed an Asian-associated ancestry cluster below the roughly 680-donor mean in N-insertions. Some public TCRs appeared in many individuals, while most sequences were rare.

It was with 60 Vbeta and 13 Jbeta primers that the PCR ran. Authors' methods: As a later analysis found, there were 70 million to 80 million unique TCR beta chains, of which roughly 11 million were shared. TCRdb's copy holds only in-frame clones and misses some; the assay was immunoSEQ multiplex PCR. V and J calls and clone size come straight from that table; D and trimming were deduced from the DNA. Of 150,000 to 200,000 clones listed, 80% to 90% are singletons. As concerns this clone: The antigen is not known.

The clonotype comes from a man aged 18 to 35 in good health and CMV-seropositive. Sequencing was done on a sample of PBMCs.

The DNA of the CDR3 is TGTGCCAGCAGCGTGCAAGACAGCCATAATGAAAAACTGTTTTTT. As protein: CASSVQDSHNEKLFF. The chain employs TRBV9 and TRBJ1-4; tentatively, D is TRBD1 (5 bases). V dropped 2 bases and J dropped 4 bases, with 12 bases sitting between them. The CDR3 runs to 15 residues. Looked up from germline, CDR1 is SGDLS and CDR2 is YYNGEE.